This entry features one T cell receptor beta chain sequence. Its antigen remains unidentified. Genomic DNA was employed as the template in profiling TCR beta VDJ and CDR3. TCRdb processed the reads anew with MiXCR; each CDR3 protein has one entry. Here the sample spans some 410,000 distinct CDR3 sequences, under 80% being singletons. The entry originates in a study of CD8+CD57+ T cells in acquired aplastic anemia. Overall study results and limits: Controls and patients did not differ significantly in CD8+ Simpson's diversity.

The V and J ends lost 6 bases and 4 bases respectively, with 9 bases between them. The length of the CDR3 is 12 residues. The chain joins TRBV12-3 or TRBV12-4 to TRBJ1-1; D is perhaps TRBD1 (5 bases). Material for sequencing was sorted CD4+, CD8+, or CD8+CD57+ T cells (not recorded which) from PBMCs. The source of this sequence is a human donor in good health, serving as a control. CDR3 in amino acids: CASRRDGTEAFF. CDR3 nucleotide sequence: TGTGCCAGCAGGCGGGACGGCACTGAAGCTTTCTTT.